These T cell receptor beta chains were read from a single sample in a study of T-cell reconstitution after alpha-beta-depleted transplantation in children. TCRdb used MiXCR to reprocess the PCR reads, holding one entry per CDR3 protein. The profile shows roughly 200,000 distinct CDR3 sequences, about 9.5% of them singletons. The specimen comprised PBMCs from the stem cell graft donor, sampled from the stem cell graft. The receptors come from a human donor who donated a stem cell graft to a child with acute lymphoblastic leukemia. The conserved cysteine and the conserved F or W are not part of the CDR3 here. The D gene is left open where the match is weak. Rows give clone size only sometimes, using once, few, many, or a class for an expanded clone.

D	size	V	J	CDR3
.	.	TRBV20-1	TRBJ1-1	SAREGTIEAF
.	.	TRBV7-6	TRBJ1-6	ASSGNQGRQNSPLH
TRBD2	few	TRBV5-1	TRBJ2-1	ASRSGGPVWNEQF
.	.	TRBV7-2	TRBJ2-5	ASSLSPQETQY
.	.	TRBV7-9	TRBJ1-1	ASSPWERGTEAF
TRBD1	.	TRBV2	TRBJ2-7	ASSADRFYEQY
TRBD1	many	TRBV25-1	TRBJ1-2	ASRVTGAYGYT
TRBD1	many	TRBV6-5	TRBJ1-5	ASSRDRGQDQPQH
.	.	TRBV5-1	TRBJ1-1	ASSLVGSGHEAF
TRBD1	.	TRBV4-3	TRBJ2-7	ASSQGQGVEQY
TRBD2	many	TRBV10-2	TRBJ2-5	ASSEGRWEAGGLSETQY
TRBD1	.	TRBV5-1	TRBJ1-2	ASSPGQEAGYT
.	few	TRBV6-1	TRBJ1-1	ASRSPETNTEAF
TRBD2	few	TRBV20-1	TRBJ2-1	SASPTSGGLRSSYNEQF
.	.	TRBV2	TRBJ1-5	ASSEQIGGNQPQH
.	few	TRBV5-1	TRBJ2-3	ASSASGADTQY
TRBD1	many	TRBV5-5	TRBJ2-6	ASSFRQGSGANVLT
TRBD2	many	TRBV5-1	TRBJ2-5	ASTLQAGKETQY
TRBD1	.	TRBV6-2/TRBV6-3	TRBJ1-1	ASSYRSGTGAPEAF
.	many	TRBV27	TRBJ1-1	ATAGGGLTEAF
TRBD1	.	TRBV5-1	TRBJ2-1	ASSGTGAYNEQF
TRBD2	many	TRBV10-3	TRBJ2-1	AISEPGLGTNNEQF
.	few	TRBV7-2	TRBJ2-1	ASSADHLREQF
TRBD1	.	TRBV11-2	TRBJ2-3	ASSSGQLGGTDTQY
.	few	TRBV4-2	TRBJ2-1	AISRSLGDEQF
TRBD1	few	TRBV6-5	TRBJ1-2	ASSYQGQAYGYT
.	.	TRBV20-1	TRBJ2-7	SARETGTYEQY
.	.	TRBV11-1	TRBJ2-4	ASSLAALNIQY
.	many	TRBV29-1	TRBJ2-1	SVRDPQNEQF
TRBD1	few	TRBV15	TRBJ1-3	ATSRDGTASSGNTIY
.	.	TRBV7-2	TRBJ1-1	ASSQARGHGTEAF
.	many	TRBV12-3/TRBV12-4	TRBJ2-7	ASSVWTADYEQY
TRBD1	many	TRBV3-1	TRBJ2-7	ASSQATGAFYEQY
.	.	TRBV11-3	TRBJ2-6	ASSPQTFTGANVLT
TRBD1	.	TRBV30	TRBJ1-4	AWSPGQLNEKLF
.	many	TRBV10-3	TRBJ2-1	AISESRPYNEQF
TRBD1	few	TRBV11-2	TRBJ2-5	ASSQGGDRGSRTQY
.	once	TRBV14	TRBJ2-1	ASSQNTGTYNEQF
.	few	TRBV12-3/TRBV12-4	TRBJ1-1	ASSLDDTLNTEAF
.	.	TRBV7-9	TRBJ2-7	ASSLGSYSSYEQY
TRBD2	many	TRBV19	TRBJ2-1	ASSDGTSGYNEQF
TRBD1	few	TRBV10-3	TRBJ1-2	AISEEQGGGGYT
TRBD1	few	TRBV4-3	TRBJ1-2	ASSQDLGDRGNYGYT
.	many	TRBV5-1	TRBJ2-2	ASSLEGGGELF
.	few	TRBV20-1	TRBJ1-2	SASHGEANYGYT
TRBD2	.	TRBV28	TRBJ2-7	ASSFHPGGYEQY
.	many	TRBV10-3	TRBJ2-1	ATEQWDNEQF
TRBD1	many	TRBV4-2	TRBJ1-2	ASSQGTGDNYGYT
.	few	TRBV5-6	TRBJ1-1	ASSQTGLNTEAF
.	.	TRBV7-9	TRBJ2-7	ASSGTQGFDEQY
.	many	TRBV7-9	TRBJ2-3	ASSSDRRIPLLNTQY
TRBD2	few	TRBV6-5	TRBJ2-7	ASSYTGLAGGRY